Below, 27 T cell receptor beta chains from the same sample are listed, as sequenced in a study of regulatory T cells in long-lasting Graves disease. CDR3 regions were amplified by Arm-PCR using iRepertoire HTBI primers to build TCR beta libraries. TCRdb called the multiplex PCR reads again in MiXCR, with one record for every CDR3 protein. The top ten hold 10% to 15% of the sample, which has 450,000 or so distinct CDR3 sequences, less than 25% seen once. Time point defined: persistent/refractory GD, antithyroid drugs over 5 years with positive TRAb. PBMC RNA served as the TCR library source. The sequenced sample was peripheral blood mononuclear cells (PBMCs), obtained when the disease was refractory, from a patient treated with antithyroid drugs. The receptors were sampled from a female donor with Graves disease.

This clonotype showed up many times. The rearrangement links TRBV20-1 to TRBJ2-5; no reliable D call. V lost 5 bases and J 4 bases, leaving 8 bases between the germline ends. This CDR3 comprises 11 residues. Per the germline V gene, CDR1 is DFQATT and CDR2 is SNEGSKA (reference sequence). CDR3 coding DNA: TGCAGTGCTCCATCCTCAGAGACCCAGTACTTC. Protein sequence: CSAPSSETQYF.

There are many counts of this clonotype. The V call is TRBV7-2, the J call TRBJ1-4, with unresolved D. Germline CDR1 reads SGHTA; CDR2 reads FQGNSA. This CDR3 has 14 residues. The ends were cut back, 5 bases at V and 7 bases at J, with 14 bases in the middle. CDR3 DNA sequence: TGTGCCAGCAGCCCCACCGGTCGGGTTGAAAAACTGTTTTTT. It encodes CASSPTGRVEKLFF.

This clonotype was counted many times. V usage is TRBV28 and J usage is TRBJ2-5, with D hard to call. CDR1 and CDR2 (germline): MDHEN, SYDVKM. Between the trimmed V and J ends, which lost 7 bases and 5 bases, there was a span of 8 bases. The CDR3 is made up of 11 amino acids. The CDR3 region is CASTSEETQYF. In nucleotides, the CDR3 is TGTGCCAGCACCTCGGAGGAGACCCAGTACTTC.

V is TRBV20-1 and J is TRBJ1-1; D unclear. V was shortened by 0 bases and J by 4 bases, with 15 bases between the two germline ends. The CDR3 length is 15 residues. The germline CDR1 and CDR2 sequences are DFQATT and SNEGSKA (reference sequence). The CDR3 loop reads CSARDGRLMSTEAFF. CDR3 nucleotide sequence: TGCAGTGCTAGAGATGGGAGACTAATGAGCACTGAAGCTTTCTTT.

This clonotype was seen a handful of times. The CDR3 bases are TGTGCCAGCAGCTTAGCTGTGGCAGGGGAGGCCTATGGCTACACCTTC. This sequence encodes CASSLAVAGEAYGYTF. The chain is built from TRBV7-2 and TRBJ1-2, with D possibly matching TRBD1 (6 bases). Germline lookup yields CDR1 SGHTA and CDR2 FQGNSA. This CDR3 spans 16 amino acids. The V and J ends lost 0 bases and 4 bases respectively, with 15 bases between them.

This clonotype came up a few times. The CDR3 sequence: CSAGQDSGNTIYF. The CDR3 nucleotides read TGCAGTGCTGGACAGGACTCTGGAAACACCATATATTTT. The V and J genes are TRBV20-1 and TRBJ1-3; 7 nucleotides match TRBD1. Germline V gene sequence: CDR1 DFQATT, CDR2 SNEGSKA (reference sequence). The CDR3 length is 13 residues. V shed 5 bases and J 0 bases; nucleotides not matched to a gene: 1.

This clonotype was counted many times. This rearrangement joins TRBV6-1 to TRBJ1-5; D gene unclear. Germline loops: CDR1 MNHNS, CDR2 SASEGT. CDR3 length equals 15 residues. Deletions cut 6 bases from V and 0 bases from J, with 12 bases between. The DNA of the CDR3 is TGTGCCAGCAGACGGACTGAGTATAGCAATCAGCCCCAGCATTTT. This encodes CASRRTEYSNQPQHF.

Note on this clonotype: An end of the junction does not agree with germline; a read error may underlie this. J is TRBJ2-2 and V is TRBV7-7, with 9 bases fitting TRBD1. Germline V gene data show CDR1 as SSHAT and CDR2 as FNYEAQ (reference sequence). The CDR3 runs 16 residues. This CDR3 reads CASSLAAGTGPGELFF. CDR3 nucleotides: TGTGCTAGCAGCTTAGCAGCCGGGACAGGGCCCGGGGAGCTGTTTTTT. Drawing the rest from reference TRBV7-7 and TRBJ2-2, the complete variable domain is GAGVSQSPRYKVTKRGQDVTLRCDPISSHATLYWYQQALGQGPEFLTYFNYEAQPDKSGLPSDRFSAERPEGSISTLTIQRTEQRDSAMYRCASSLAAGTGPGELFFGEGSRLTVL.

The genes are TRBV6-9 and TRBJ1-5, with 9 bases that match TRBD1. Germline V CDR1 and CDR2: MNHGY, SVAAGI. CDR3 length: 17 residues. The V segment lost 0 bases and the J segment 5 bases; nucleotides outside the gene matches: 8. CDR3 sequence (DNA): TGTGCCAGCAGTTATTCGGGGGACAGGGCCCCCCATCAGCCCCAGCATTTT. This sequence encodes CASSYSGDRAPHQPQHF.

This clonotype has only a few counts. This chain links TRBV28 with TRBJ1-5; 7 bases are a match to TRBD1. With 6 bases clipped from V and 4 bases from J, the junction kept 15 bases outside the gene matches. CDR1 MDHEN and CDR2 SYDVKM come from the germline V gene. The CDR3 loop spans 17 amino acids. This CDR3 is CASRKDPGDRLNQPQHF. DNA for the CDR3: TGTGCCAGCAGGAAAGACCCCGGGGACAGATTAAATCAGCCCCAGCATTTT.

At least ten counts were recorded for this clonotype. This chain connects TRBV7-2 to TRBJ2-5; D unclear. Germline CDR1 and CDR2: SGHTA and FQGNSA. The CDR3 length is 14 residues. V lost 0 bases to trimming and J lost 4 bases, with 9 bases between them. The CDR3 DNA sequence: TGTGCCAGCAGCTTAGCCTTAGGTCCAGAGACCCAGTACTTC. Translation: CASSLALGPETQYF.

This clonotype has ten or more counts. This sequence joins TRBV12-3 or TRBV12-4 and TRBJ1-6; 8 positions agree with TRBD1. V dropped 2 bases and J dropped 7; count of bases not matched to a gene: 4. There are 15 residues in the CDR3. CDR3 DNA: TGTGCCAGCAGTTTACGGACAGGGCTGAATTCACCCCTCCACTTT. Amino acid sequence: CASSLRTGLNSPLHF.

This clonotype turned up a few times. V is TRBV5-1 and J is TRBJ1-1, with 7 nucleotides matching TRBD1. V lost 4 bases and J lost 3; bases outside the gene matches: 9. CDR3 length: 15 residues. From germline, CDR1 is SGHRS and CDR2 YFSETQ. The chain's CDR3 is CASSPNRGPDTEAFF. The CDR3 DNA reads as TGCGCCAGCAGCCCCAATAGGGGGCCGGACACTGAAGCTTTCTTT.

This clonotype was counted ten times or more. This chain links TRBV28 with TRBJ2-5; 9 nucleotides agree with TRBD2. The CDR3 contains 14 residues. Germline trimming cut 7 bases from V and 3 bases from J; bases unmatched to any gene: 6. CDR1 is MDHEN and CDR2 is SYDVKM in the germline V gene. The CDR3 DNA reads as TGTGCCAGCAATTTTGCTAGCGGGAAAGAGACCCAGTACTTC. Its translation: CASNFASGKETQYF.

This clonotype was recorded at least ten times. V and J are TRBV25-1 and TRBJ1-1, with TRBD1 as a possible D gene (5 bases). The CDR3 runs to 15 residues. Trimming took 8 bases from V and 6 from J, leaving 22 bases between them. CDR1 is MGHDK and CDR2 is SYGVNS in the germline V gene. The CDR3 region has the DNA TGTGCCAGCGACCATGGGGAGCAGGGTCGGGCTGAAGCTTTCTTT. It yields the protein CASDHGEQGRAEAFF.

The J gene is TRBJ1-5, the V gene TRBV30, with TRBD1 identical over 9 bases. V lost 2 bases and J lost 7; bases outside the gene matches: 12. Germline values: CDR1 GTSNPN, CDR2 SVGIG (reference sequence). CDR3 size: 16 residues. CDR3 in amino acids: CAWSSSYDRGDQPQHF. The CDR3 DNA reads TGTGCCTGGAGTTCTTCCTACGACAGGGGGGACCAGCCCCAGCATTTT.

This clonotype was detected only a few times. The CDR3 sequence is CASSYGLAGELSDEQYF. The CDR3 region has the DNA TGTGCCAGCAGCTACGGACTAGCGGGAGAGCTATCTGACGAGCAGTACTTC. V gene TRBV7-2 combines with J gene TRBJ2-7; 13 nucleotides line up with TRBD2. The CDR3 is 17 residues long. Trimming took 4 bases from V and 5 from J; bases not matched to a gene: 11. The germline V gene has CDR1 SGHTA and CDR2 FQGNSA.

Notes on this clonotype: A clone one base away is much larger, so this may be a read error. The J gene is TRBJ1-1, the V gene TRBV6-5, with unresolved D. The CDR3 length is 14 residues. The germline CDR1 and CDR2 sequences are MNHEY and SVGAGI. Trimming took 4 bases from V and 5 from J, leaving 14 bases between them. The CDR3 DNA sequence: TGTGCCAGCAGTTGCTACCCAGAGGTAACTGAAGCTTTCTTT. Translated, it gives CASSCYPEVTEAFF.

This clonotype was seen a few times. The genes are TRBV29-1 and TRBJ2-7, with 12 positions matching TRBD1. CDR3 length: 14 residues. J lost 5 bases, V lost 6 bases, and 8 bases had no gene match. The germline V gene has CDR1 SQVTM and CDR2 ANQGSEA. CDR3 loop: CSVTPGQGAHEQYF. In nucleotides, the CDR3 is TGCAGCGTGACACCGGGACAGGGGGCCCACGAGCAGTACTTC.

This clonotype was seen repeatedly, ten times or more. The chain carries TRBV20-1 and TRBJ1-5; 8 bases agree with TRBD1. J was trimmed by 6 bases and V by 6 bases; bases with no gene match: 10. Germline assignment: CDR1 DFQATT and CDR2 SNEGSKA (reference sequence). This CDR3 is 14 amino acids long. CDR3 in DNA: TGCAGTGCAAGTGACAGGGGAGGTATTCAGCCCCAGCATTTT. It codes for CSASDRGGIQPQHF.

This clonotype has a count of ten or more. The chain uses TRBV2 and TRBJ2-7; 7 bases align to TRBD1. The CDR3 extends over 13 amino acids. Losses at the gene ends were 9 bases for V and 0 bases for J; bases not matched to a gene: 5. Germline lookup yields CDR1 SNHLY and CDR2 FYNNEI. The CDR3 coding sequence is TGTGCCAGTAAACAGGGGAGCTCCTACGAGCAGTACTTC. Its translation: CASKQGSSYEQYF.

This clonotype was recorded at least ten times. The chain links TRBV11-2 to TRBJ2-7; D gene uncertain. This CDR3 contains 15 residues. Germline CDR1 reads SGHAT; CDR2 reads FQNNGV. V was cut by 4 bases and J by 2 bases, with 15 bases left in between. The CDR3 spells CASSSPRVAAYEQYF. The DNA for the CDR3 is TGTGCCAGCAGCTCCCCCCGGGTGGCGGCCTACGAGCAGTACTTC.

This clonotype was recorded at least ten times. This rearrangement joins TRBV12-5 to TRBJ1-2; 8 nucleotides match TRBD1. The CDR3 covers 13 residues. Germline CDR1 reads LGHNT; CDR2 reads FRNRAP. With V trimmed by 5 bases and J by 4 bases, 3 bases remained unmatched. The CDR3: CASGPQGAYGYTF. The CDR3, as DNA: TGTGCTAGTGGTCCTCAGGGGGCCTATGGCTACACCTTC. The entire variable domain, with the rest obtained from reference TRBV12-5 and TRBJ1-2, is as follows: DARVTQTPRHKVTEMGQEVTMRCQPILGHNTVFWYRQTMMQGLELLAYFRNRAPLDDSGMPKDRFSAEMPDATLATLKIQPSEPRDSAVYFCASGPQGAYGYTFGSGTRLTVV.

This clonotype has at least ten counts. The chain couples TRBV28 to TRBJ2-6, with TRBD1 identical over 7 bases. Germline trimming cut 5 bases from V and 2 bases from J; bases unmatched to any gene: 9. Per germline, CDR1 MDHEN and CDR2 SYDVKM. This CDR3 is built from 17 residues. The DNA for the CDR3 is TGTGCCAGCAGTAAGACAGGGAGCAAAACTGGGGCCAACGTCCTGACTTTC. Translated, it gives CASSKTGSKTGANVLTF.

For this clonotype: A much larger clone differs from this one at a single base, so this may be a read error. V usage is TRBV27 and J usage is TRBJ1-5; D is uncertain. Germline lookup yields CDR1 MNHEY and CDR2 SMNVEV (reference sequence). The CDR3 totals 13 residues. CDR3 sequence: CASGLSWGQPQHF. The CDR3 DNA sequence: TGTGCCAGCGGTTTATCTTGGGGTCAGCCCCAGCATTTT.

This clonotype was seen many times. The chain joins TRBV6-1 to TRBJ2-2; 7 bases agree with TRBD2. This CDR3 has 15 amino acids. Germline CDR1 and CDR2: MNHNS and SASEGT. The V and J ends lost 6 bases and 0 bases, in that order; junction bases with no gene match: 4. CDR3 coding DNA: TGTGCCAGCAGGGTCCGGGGGGCGAACACCGGGGAGCTGTTTTTT. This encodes CASRVRGANTGELFF.

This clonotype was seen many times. The CDR3 nucleotides are TGCGCCAGCAGCTTGGACACCGGAGGAACTGAAGCTTTCTTT. This sequence encodes CASSLDTGGTEAFF. The gene calls are TRBV5-1 and TRBJ1-1; D remains unclear. V dropped 0 bases and J dropped 5 bases, with 11 bases sitting between them. This CDR3 has 14 residues. From germline, CDR1 is SGHRS and CDR2 YFSETQ.